A single sample gave rise to the 5 T cell receptor beta chains below, sequenced in a study of naive and memory T cell subsets. Two oligonucleotides, mixed equimolar, formed the beta constant-region primer covering TRBC1 and TRBC2. Nested alpha and beta constant-region primers with the SP2 primer drove four PCR rounds on ligated cDNA. Via MiXCR, TCRdb re-called the UMI-ligation and nested PCR reads, giving one row per CDR3 protein. The sample carries 7,000 to 9,000 distinct CDR3 sequences, 28% recorded once. Material for sequencing was CD8+ TEMRA cells from blood. As to subset: effector memory re-expressing CD45RA, CD45RA+ CD27-. These receptors were collected from a human donor in good health.

CDR3 in DNA: TGTGCCAGCAGCTCGGGACTAGCGGGATACACCGGGGAGCTGTTTTTT. The encoded protein is CASSSGLAGYTGELFF. This chain uses TRBV5-4 with TRBJ2-2, with TRBD2 matching 13 bases. CDR1 and CDR2 (germline): SGHNT, YYREEE (reference sequence). V trimming: 3 bases; J trimming: 3 bases; junction bases outside the gene matches: 2. This CDR3 region has 16 residues.

This clonotype was seen at least ten times. The rearrangement uses TRBV27 and TRBJ1-2; 9 bases map to TRBD1. The length of the CDR3 is 13 residues. With V trimmed by 6 bases and J by 4 bases, 3 bases remained unmatched. Germline V lookup: CDR1 MNHEY, CDR2 SMNVEV (reference sequence). The CDR3 DNA sequence: TGTGCCAGCAGCTTGGGACAGGGCTATGGCTACACCTTC. Protein: CASSLGQGYGYTF.

The rearrangement links TRBV6-2 or TRBV6-3 to TRBJ1-2; weak D call: TRBD1 (6 bases). Germline V CDR1 and CDR2: MNHEY, SVGEGT. Trimming took 2 bases from V and 6 from J, leaving 19 bases between them. The CDR3 is made up of 16 amino acids. This CDR3 reads CASSYGLNGQLDGYTF. DNA for the CDR3: TGTGCCAGCAGTTACGGCCTGAACGGACAGTTAGATGGCTACACCTTC.

In its sample, this clonotype was seen a few times. The chain uses TRBV3-1 and TRBJ2-2; 8 bases agree with TRBD1. V shed 0 bases, J shed 1 base, and the junction held 7 bases outside the gene matches. The CDR3 extends over 18 amino acids. The V gene's germline CDR1 is LGHDT and CDR2 YNNKEL (reference sequence). CDR3 sequence: CASSQEVTGGWNTGELFF. DNA of the CDR3: TGTGCCAGCAGCCAAGAGGTCACAGGGGGATGGAACACCGGGGAGCTGTTTTTT.

J is TRBJ1-5 and V is TRBV4-2; D gene uncertain. CDR1 is LGHNA and CDR2 is YNFKEQ in the germline V gene. The ends were cut back, 0 bases at V and 5 bases at J, with 11 bases in the middle. CDR3 length: 15 residues. The CDR3 bases are TGTGCCAGCAGCCAAGAGGCGGCAGAATATCAGCCCCAGCATTTT. Residues: CASSQEAAEYQPQHF.